Listed below are T cell receptor beta chains from one sample, sequenced in a study of OX40 agonist ivuxolimab in advanced cancers. Clones were sequenced by immunoSEQ multiplex PCR, and TCRdb holds only the in-frame ones, with some missing. The table includes roughly 35,000 clones, 88% detected once. The input for sequencing was CD4+ or CD8+ T cells sorted from blood, taken in a trial of the OX40 agonist ivuxolimab. All receptors derive from an adult with an advanced solid tumor such as melanoma, head and neck, liver or kidney cancer. Both conserved end residues are trimmed from each CDR3. Each record gives: V gene, CDR3 protein.

TRBV28,ASSVDRVNTIY
TRBV6-1,ASSETMRGEGGYT
TRBV7-2,ASSLSQGGYEKLF
TRBV28,ASSPRQGAYEEPQH
TRBV5-4,ASSAFRGSKNTGELF
TRBV6-6,ASSPTGGNQPQH
TRBV5-1,ASSLVGSGGAREQF
TRBV11-2,ASSTLKSGRGEQY
TRBV27,ASSLRFRGLVVDNEQF
TRBV7-2,ASSLGIGGLAGITDTQY
TRBV6-5,ASSLAGQGTYEQY
TRBV4-1,ASSLLLGDTQY
TRBV23-1,ASSLSPWGGFYEQY
TRBV6-1,ASSETFGPNYGYT
TRBV18,ASSSRGTPQDEQY
TRBV6-5,ASGDRVMNTEAF
TRBV5-1,ASSSSAGRYYGYT
TRBV7-8,ASSPLTSGSTDTQY
TRBV4-1,ASSQDPRFELNYGYT
TRBV7-2,ASSLIPGSVDEQY
TRBV5-1,ASSLSDTEAF
TRBV2,ASREQGIYNSPLH
TRBV20-1,SAREIYEQY
TRBV5-1,ASSYGDRTEAF
TRBV6-6,ASSRQGTVTEAF
TRBV6-1,ASSEYHRGPNTGELF
TRBV4-2,ASSQKGLAPSYEQY
TRBV2,ASSQEGLGTGELF
TRBV5-6,ASSLRGPYT
TRBV5-1,ASSPPGTDHEQY
TRBV5-1,ASSLDMQSYNEQF
TRBV15,ATSATWGTDTQY
TRBV25-1,ASRGVGVLYGYT
TRBV5-1,ASSPRTASGTRYEQY
TRBV11-2,ASSLGMGLSYEQY
TRBV18,ASSLMSRDRVSSGANVLT
TRBV27,ASSFSYSNFYQETQY
TRBV7-9,ASSQTGEADTQY